A selection of T cell receptor beta chains follows, all from one sample in a study of human T cells and chemical hapten exposure. TCRdb redid the calling of the RACE reads with MiXCR, one entry per CDR3 protein. The table lists 180,000 or so distinct CDR3 sequences, nearly 30% of them singletons, with about 2.7% in the top ten. The sample in question was whole blood, obtained in connection with sensitization to the hapten diphenylcyclopropenone (DPC). Receptors originate from a woman aged 25-40 years with alopecia areata. Some clones in this sample may be carry-over from other donors' samples. Both conserved end residues are part of each CDR3. D genes are given only for firm matches. The size field is filled for only some rows; it gives once, few, many or a size class.

clone size,V gene,J gene,D gene,CDR3 DNA,CDR3 protein
-,TRBV9,TRBJ2-7,TRBD1,TGTGCCAGCAGCGGACGGGACAGGTCCCACGAGCAGTACTTC,CASSGRDRSHEQYF
few,TRBV28,TRBJ2-5,-,TGTGCCAGCACCTTGGACCGGGGGCGAGAGACCCAGTACTTC,CASTLDRGRETQYF
few,TRBV28,TRBJ1-6,-,TGTGCCAGCAGCCTGTCGGGACCCTCCTATAATTCACCCCTCCACTTT,CASSLSGPSYNSPLHF
many,TRBV29-1,TRBJ1-1,-,TGCAGCGTTGGGATTCGGGCTAACACTGAAGCTTTCTTT,CSVGIRANTEAFF
-,TRBV28,TRBJ1-2,TRBD1,TGTGCCAGCAGTTTTACGACAGGGGGCTTGGGCTACACCTTC,CASSFTTGGLGYTF
-,TRBV12-3/TRBV12-4,TRBJ2-7,-,TGTGCCAGCACCAGAGACGGTGGCGAGCAGTACTTC,CASTRDGGEQYF
-,TRBV10-2,TRBJ2-3,-,TGCGCCAGCAGTGAGGGCGGGACTAGCACAGATACGCAGTATTTT,CASSEGGTSTDTQYF
-,TRBV5-5,TRBJ1-2,-,TGTGCCAGCAGCGGGGACGGGGCCAGAATCTATGGCTACACCTTC,CASSGDGARIYGYTF
-,TRBV2,TRBJ2-1,TRBD2,TGTGCCAGCGGCGCTAGCGGGACCTCCTACAATGAGCAGTTCTTC,CASGASGTSYNEQFF
-,TRBV5-1,TRBJ2-5,-,TGCGCCAGCAGCTTCGTTAGAGGGGAGACCCAGTACTTC,CASSFVRGETQYF
few,TRBV3-1,TRBJ2-7,TRBD2,TGTGCCAGCGGCCAGACTAGCGGCTACGAGCAGTACTTC,CASGQTSGYEQYF
-,TRBV29-1,TRBJ2-1,-,TGCAGCGTTTCCGGGCAGATTTACAATGAGCAGTTCTTC,CSVSGQIYNEQFF
-,TRBV7-6,TRBJ2-5,TRBD1,TGTGCCAGCAGCGCAACAGGGGCCCAAGAGACCCAGTACTTC,CASSATGAQETQYF
few,TRBV28,TRBJ2-5,-,TGTGCCAGCAGCTCATTTCTGGGAGAGACCCAGTACTTC,CASSSFLGETQYF
few,TRBV20-1,TRBJ1-4,TRBD1,TGCAGTGCTTACTCCGGGACAGGAGGAGAAAAACTGTTTTTT,CSAYSGTGGEKLFF
few,TRBV5-4,TRBJ2-1,TRBD2,TGTGCCAGCAGCTTGGTTGGTAGCGGGGCTGAGCAGTTCTTC,CASSLVGSGAEQFF
-,TRBV7-8,TRBJ1-4,-,TGTGCCAGCAGCTTAGGGTCGCACTTTAATGAAAAACTGTTTTTT,CASSLGSHFNEKLFF
-,TRBV29-1,TRBJ2-1,-,TGCAGCGATAGGAGGTCCAGCAATGAGCAGTTCTTC,CSDRRSSNEQFF
few,TRBV3-1,TRBJ2-7,-,TGTGCCAGCAGCCAAGTTCGGTTCCACGAGCAGTACTTC,CASSQVRFHEQYF
many,TRBV5-1,TRBJ1-4,-,TGCGCCAGCAGGCTCGACTCAACTAATGAAAAACTGTTTTTT,CASRLDSTNEKLFF
few,TRBV27,TRBJ2-2,-,TGTGCCAGCAGTTTATTAGGGAACTCTTACACCGGGGAGCTGTTTTTT,CASSLLGNSYTGELFF
-,TRBV6-2/TRBV6-3,TRBJ1-1,TRBD1,TGTGCCAGCAGTTACTACAGGGGTCCGGGGACTGAAGCTTTCTTT,CASSYYRGPGTEAFF
-,TRBV29-1,TRBJ2-3,TRBD1,TGCAGCGTTGCCAGGGGGCGAGGGGATACGCAGTATTTT,CSVARGRGDTQYF
-,TRBV10-3,TRBJ1-1,-,TGTGCCATCAGTGATGCGGGAGCCGCTAGGACTGAAGCTTTCTTT,CAISDAGAARTEAFF
-,TRBV20-1,TRBJ1-4,-,TGCAGTGCTAGATCCCCAGGGGCGGAAAAACTGTTTTTT,CSARSPGAEKLFF
few,TRBV7-2,TRBJ2-5,-,TGTGCCAGCAGCTACGGCCCCCAAGAGACCCAGTACTTC,CASSYGPQETQYF
-,TRBV4-3,TRBJ1-6,-,TGCGCCAGCAGCCAAGATACGGGGGCGTTAGGTGGACCCCTCCACTTT,CASSQDTGALGGPLHF
few,TRBV20-1,TRBJ1-1,-,TGCAGTGCTCCGCGGGGGGGAACTGAAGCTTTCTTT,CSAPRGGTEAFF
few,TRBV28,TRBJ2-3,TRBD2,TGTGCCAGCAGTTTATTGGCTAGCGGGGGAGGAGATACGCAGTATTTT,CASSLLASGGGDTQYF
-,TRBV7-2,TRBJ2-7,-,TGTGCCAGCAGCTTAGGACAGGAGACCTTCTACGAGCAGTACTTC,CASSLGQETFYEQYF
many,TRBV5-1,TRBJ2-7,-,TGCGCCAGCCGATTTGGAGGCGACGAGCAGTACTTC,CASRFGGDEQYF
-,TRBV15,TRBJ1-6,TRBD1,TGTGCCACCAGCGGAGGACAGGGTGCGTCCTATAATTCACCCCTCCACTTT,CATSGGQGASYNSPLHF
few,TRBV28,TRBJ1-6,TRBD1,TGTGCCAGCAGACGGACAGGTCGGGGTTCACCCCTCCACTTT,CASRRTGRGSPLHF
few,TRBV29-1,TRBJ2-1,-,TGCAGCGTTGAACTGGGGGTGAATGAGCAGTTCTTC,CSVELGVNEQFF
-,TRBV28,TRBJ2-7,-,TGTGCCAGCAGTAGTTCGGGACGGAGTATATACGAGCAGTACTTC,CASSSSGRSIYEQYF
-,TRBV28,TRBJ2-7,-,TGTGCCAGCAGCCCCAGCAGCTCCTACGAGCAGTACTTC,CASSPSSSYEQYF
-,TRBV7-2,TRBJ1-5,-,TGTGCCAGCAGCGCAGCGGTCTATCAGCCCCAGCATTTT,CASSAAVYQPQHF
-,TRBV5-1,TRBJ2-5,-,TGCGGCAGCAGCGTGGCGACGGAGACCCAGTACTTC,CGSSVATETQYF
few,TRBV7-8,TRBJ2-5,TRBD2,TGTGCCAGCAGCTCCGGACTAGCTTATGAAGAGACCCAGTACTTC,CASSSGLAYEETQYF
-,TRBV5-1,TRBJ2-3,-,TGTGCCAGCAGTCTGGTGGGTTCTAGCACAGATACGCAGTATTTT,CASSLVGSSTDTQYF
many,TRBV7-3,TRBJ1-1,TRBD1,TGTGCCAGCAGCTTACAGGGACAGGGTGAATCTTTCTTT,CASSLQGQGESFF
once,TRBV2,TRBJ1-4,TRBD1,TGTGCCAGCAGTGAACAAGGACAGGGGGCTGAAAAACTGTTTTTT,CASSEQGQGAEKLFF
few,TRBV7-9,TRBJ1-1,-,TGTGCCAGCAGCTTAGCCCCTGCCACTGAAGCTTTCTTT,CASSLAPATEAFF
few,TRBV6-5,TRBJ1-3,-,TGTGCCAGCAGTTCGGCGGGGAGGGCCGGAGGCACCATATATTTT,CASSSAGRAGGTIYF
few,TRBV29-1,TRBJ1-2,-,TGCAGCGTTACCACTGGGGGTCGGGACTATGGCTACACCTTC,CSVTTGGRDYGYTF
-,TRBV2,TRBJ2-7,-,TGTGCCAGCAGTTCGGACGGGACCTCCTACGAGCAGTACTTC,CASSSDGTSYEQYF
few,TRBV5-6,TRBJ2-1,-,TGTGCCAGCAGCTTGGCACAGGGAAGGTCGTTCTTC,CASSLAQGRSFF